This T cell receptor (beta chain) was captured by sequencing in a study of OX40 agonist ivuxolimab in advanced cancers. The study, taken as a whole, reports: Among the least clonally expanded were partial responders at 0.1-3.0 mg/kg.

Sequenced by immunoSEQ multiplex PCR; TCRdb stores in-frame clones only, minus some. The table shows fewer than 100,000 clones, with approximately 88% occurring only once. Points on this clone: Its antigen is as yet unknown.

Germline loops: CDR1 SGHNT, CDR2 YENEEA. Trimming took off 0 bases at V and 2 bases at J, with 5 bases between the two ends. This CDR3 is 14 amino acids long. The source is an adult with an advanced solid tumor such as melanoma, head and neck, liver or kidney cancer. Sequences were derived from CD4+ or CD8+ T cells sorted from blood, sampled in a trial of the OX40 agonist ivuxolimab. The rearrangement uses TRBV11-3 and TRBJ1-3; D not resolved. CDR3 coding DNA: TGTGCCAGCAGCTTAGACCGCGCTGGAAACACCATATATTTT. Amino acids: CASSLDRAGNTIYF.